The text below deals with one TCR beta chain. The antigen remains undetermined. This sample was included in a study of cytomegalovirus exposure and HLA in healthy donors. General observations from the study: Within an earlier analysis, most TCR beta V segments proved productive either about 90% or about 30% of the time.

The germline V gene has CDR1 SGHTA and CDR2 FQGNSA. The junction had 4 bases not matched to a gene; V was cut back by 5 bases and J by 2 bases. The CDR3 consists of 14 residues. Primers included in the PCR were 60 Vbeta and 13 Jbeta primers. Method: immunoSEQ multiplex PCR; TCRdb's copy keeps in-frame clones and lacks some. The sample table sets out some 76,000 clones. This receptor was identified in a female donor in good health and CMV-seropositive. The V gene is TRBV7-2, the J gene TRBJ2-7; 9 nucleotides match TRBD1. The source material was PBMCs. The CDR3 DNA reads TGTGCCAGCAGCACGGGACAGGGAGCCTACGAGCAGTACTTC. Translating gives CASSTGQGAYEQYF.